The 17 T cell receptor beta chains reported below all come from one sample, sequenced in a study of T cell changes during pregnancy in multiple sclerosis (dated by TCRdb to the late 2010s). Preparation of the library involved the immunoSEQ multiplex PCR assay. TCRdb retrieved this table from immuneACCESS and kept in-frame rearrangements only. Not all clones are present; in checked studies, unresolved V genes account for under half, and no reason is known for the remainder. Across this sample there are more than 70,000 clones, with about 91% seen only once. The ten largest account for 0.9% to 0.95% of the sample. This material consisted of peripheral blood, taken before pregnancy. Receptors originate from a female donor with multiple sclerosis, enrolled in a pregnancy study.

The CDR3 DNA reads TGCGCCAGCAGCATGGACAGGGTAACTGAAGCTTTCTTT. It specifies CASSMDRVTEAFF. This chain links TRBV5-1 with TRBJ1-1, with 8 positions matching TRBD1. J lost 5 bases, V lost 4 bases, and 4 bases had no gene match. CDR1 and CDR2 (germline): SGHRS, YFSETQ. The CDR3 sequence is 13 residues long.

The genes are TRBV5-6 and TRBJ2-4; possible D gene TRBD2, 7 bases. The V end lost 4 bases, the J end lost 0 bases, and 23 bases lay between the germline ends. In germline, CDR1 is SGHDT, CDR2 YYEEEE. This CDR3 is 19 amino acids long. The CDR3 sequence is CASSLLAVGGPVAKNIQYF. CDR3 sequence (DNA): TGTGCCAGCAGCCTACTTGCCGTCGGGGGGCCGGTAGCCAAAAACATTCAGTACTTC.

The chain is built from TRBV2 and TRBJ1-2; 10 bases match TRBD1. The CDR3 covers 15 residues. Germline loops: CDR1 SNHLY, CDR2 FYNNEI. J was trimmed by 6 bases and V by 7 bases; bases with no gene match: 11. CDR3 loop: CASKPGTGVYHGYTF. CDR3 nucleotide sequence: TGTGCCAGCAAACCCGGGACAGGGGTGTACCATGGCTACACCTTC. The whole variable domain, filled in from reference TRBV2 and TRBJ1-2, reads EPEVTQTPSHQVTQMGQEVILRCVPISNHLYFYWYRQILGQKVEFLVSFYNNEISEKSEIFDDQFSVERPDGSNFTLKIRSTKLEDSAMYFCASKPGTGVYHGYTFGSGTRLTVV.

This clone was seen more than once but under ten times. The V and J genes are TRBV6-5 and TRBJ1-1; D uncertain. Germline V CDR1 and CDR2: MNHEY, SVGAGI. V lost 4 bases and J 4 bases, leaving 13 bases between the germline ends. The CDR3 sequence is 14 residues long. CDR3 region: CASSWTFGVTEAFF. The DNA of the CDR3 is TGTGCCAGCAGTTGGACCTTCGGGGTCACTGAAGCTTTCTTT.

The chain recombines TRBV28 with TRBJ1-1; 7 nucleotides align to TRBD1. V shed 2 bases and J 8 bases; nucleotides not matched to a gene: 11. The CDR3 has 15 residues. Germline values: CDR1 MDHEN, CDR2 SYDVKM. In DNA form, the CDR3 reads TGTGCCAGCAGTTTAGCCCGAACAGGGGCAGACGAAGCTTTCTTT. Protein: CASSLARTGADEAFF.

This chain uses TRBV4-3 with TRBJ2-3; tentative D call: TRBD2 (7 bases). This CDR3 has 16 amino acids. Germline lookup yields CDR1 LGHNA and CDR2 YSLEER. Trimming took off 0 bases at V and 2 bases at J, with 12 bases between the two ends. In DNA form, the CDR3 reads TGCGCCAGCAGCCAAGATATGGCGGGGGCCACAGATACGCAGTATTTT. The encoded protein is CASSQDMAGATDTQYF.

This sequence joins TRBV2 and TRBJ2-1; tentatively, D is TRBD2 (6 bases). Trimming took off 6 bases at V and 12 bases at J, with 27 bases between the two ends. Germline V gene lookup returns CDR1 SNHLY and CDR2 FYNNEI. The CDR3 runs to 16 residues. CDR3 residues: CASSVGPRGRPHPQFF. CDR3 DNA sequence: TGTGCCAGCAGCGTTGGACCTCGGGGGAGACCTCATCCGCAGTTCTTC.

The J gene is TRBJ2-1, the V gene TRBV5-4, with 14 bases that match TRBD2. CDR1 and CDR2 (germline): SGHNT, YYREEE (reference sequence). V lost 0 bases to trimming and J lost 11 bases; unmatched junction nucleotides: 10. CDR3 length: 17 residues. The CDR3 nucleotides are TGTGCCAGCAGCTTGGCCATCGGACTAGCGGGAGGCCCCCAGCAGTTCTTC. Translating gives CASSLAIGLAGGPQQFF.

The chain links TRBV19 to TRBJ1-1; 8 positions agree with TRBD1. The V gene end was trimmed by 4 bases and the J gene end by 2 bases; junction bases not matched to a gene: 6. CDR1 is LNHDA and CDR2 is SQIVND in the germline V gene (reference sequence). This CDR3 contains 15 residues. The CDR3 loop reads CASSSRQGLNTEAFF. CDR3 DNA sequence: TGTGCCAGTAGTAGCCGACAGGGGCTTAACACTGAAGCTTTCTTT.

The V call is TRBV18, the J call TRBJ2-7, with a possible D match to TRBD2 (6 bases). Trimming left V 5 bases short and J 6 bases short, with 11 bases between. The germline CDR1 and CDR2 sequences are KGHSH and LQKENI. The length of the CDR3 is 12 residues. CDR3 nucleotides: TGTGCCAGCTCAGAGACTAGGGTCGAGCAGTACTTC. The encoded protein is CASSETRVEQYF. The complete variable domain, with remaining parts taken from reference TRBV18 and TRBJ2-7, reads NAGVMQNPRHLVRRRGQEARLRCSPMKGHSHVYWYRQLPEEGLKFMVYLQKENIIDESGMPKERFSAEFPKEGPSILRIQQVVRGDSAAYFCASSETRVEQYFGPGTRLTVT.

The chain employs TRBV11-2 and TRBJ2-5; the D is unclear. Trimming removed 3 bases at V and 5 bases at J, with 13 bases between. The V gene's germline CDR1 is SGHAT and CDR2 FQNNGV. The CDR3 is 14 amino acids. CDR3 in amino acids: CASSFIPERETQYF. CDR3 in DNA: TGTGCCAGCAGCTTTATCCCCGAGAGGGAGACCCAGTACTTC. The entire variable domain, with the rest obtained from reference TRBV11-2 and TRBJ2-5, is as follows: EAGVAQSPRYKIIEKRQSVAFWCNPISGHATLYWYQQILGQGPKLLIQFQNNGVVDDSQLPKDRFSAERLKGVDSTLKIQPAKLEDSAVYLCASSFIPERETQYFGPGTRLLVL.

This chain uses TRBV5-1 with TRBJ2-5; tentative D call: TRBD2 (5 bases). The CDR3 runs to 14 residues. CDR1 is SGHRS and CDR2 is YFSETQ in the germline V gene. V lost 6 bases and J 3 bases, leaving 15 bases between the germline ends. The CDR3 reads CASTMDFRKETQYF. CDR3 sequence (DNA): TGCGCCAGCACTATGGACTTTAGAAAAGAGACCCAGTACTTC. The variable domain in full, with the rest retrieved from reference TRBV5-1 and TRBJ2-5, is KAGVTQTPRYLIKTRGQQVTLSCSPISGHRSVSWYQQTPGQGLQFLFEYFSETQRNKGNFPGRFSGRQFSNSRSEMNVSTLELGDSALYLCASTMDFRKETQYFGPGTRLLVL.

This clone was recorded only once. The chain uses TRBV7-9 and TRBJ1-2; 9 positions match TRBD1. V was pared by 5 bases and J by 12 bases, with 7 bases of the junction left unmatched. Per germline, CDR1 SEHNR and CDR2 FQNEAQ (reference sequence). This CDR3 has 12 amino acids. The CDR3 DNA reads as TGTGCCAGCAGCCCCCGGGACAGGGAGAACACCTTC. Protein product: CASSPRDRENTF.

The rearrangement links TRBV20-1 to TRBJ2-3; D unresolved. The V gene's germline CDR1 is DFQATT and CDR2 SNEGSKA (reference sequence). V lost 3 bases and J 11 bases, leaving 9 bases between the germline ends. The CDR3 has 10 amino acids. CDR3 nucleotides: TGCAGTGCTAGGAAGTTGCGGCAGTATTTT. Translated, it gives CSARKLRQYF.

The chain carries TRBV7-6 and TRBJ2-1; TRBD2 matches at 7 bases. From germline, CDR1 is SGHVS and CDR2 FNYEAQ. There are 15 residues in the CDR3. V shed 3 bases, J shed 7 bases, and the junction held 9 bases outside the gene matches. CDR3 in amino acids: CASSFGTTTRNEQFF. CDR3 bases: TGTGCCAGCAGCTTCGGGACTACAACCCGAAATGAGCAGTTCTTC.

This clone has more than one count but fewer than ten. The chain is built from TRBV25-1 and TRBJ1-5; maybe TRBD1 (6 bases). CDR1 and CDR2 (germline): MGHDK, SYGVNS. The CDR3 consists of 15 residues. V was clipped by 2 bases and J by 4 bases, with 12 bases between them. This CDR3 reads CASSESGGQNQPQHF. The CDR3 coding sequence is TGTGCCAGCAGTGAAAGCGGGGGGCAGAATCAGCCCCAGCATTTT.

The genes are TRBV30 and TRBJ2-7; the match to TRBD2 covers 11 bases. Trimming removed 3 bases from V and 5 bases from J; junction bases left unmatched: 6. The CDR3 is made up of 14 amino acids. Germline assignment: CDR1 GTSNPN and CDR2 SVGIG (reference sequence). CDR3 in amino acids: CAWSRLAGRNEQYF. Here the CDR3 DNA reads TGTGCCTGGAGCCGACTAGCGGGAAGGAACGAGCAGTACTTC.